The 4 T cell receptor beta chains reported below all come from one sample, sequenced in a study of T cells in Graves' hyperthyroidism and ophthalmopathy. The CDR3 regions of TCR beta were amplified from RNA transcripts. Initially, a first-round RT-PCR of the TCR CDR3 employed the HTBI primer set. TCRdb re-derived calls from the multiplex PCR reads in MiXCR, one entry per CDR3 protein. This sample has 350,000 or so distinct CDR3 sequences, with roughly 18% found just once. Sample: blood. The receptor set was obtained from a woman between 45 and 65 years old with Graves' hyperthyroidism.

In its sample, this clonotype was seen many times. The gene calls are TRBV3-1 and TRBJ1-1; D call uncertain. Per the germline V gene, CDR1 is LGHDT and CDR2 is YNNKEL (reference sequence). The V end was cut by 1 base, the J end by 0 bases, with 6 bases between. CDR3 length: 14 amino acids. The CDR3: CASSQGGMNTEAFF. The CDR3 coding sequence is TGTGCCAGCAGCCAAGGAGGGATGAACACTGAAGCTTTCTTT. The variable domain in full, with the rest retrieved from reference TRBV3-1 and TRBJ1-1, is DTAVSQTPKYLVTQMGNDKSIKCEQNLGHDTMYWYKQDSKKFLKIMFSYNNKELIINETVPNRFSPKSPDKAHLNLHINSLELGDSAVYFCASSQGGMNTEAFFGQGTRLTVV.

This chain uses TRBV5-1 with TRBJ2-1; D not certain. Germline V gene sequence: CDR1 SGHRS, CDR2 YFSETQ. The CDR3 sequence is 13 residues long. Deletions cut 0 bases from V and 3 bases from J, with 4 bases between. DNA of the CDR3: TGCGCCAGCAGCTTGGAAAACTACAATGAGCAGTTCTTC. It codes for CASSLENYNEQFF.

This clonotype was seen more than once but under ten times. V gene TRBV10-3 combines with J gene TRBJ2-2, with a tentative D call TRBD2 (7 bases). V was clipped by 0 bases and J by 6 bases, with 8 bases between them. CDR1 is ENHRY, CDR2 SYGVKD, per germline. The CDR3 covers 14 residues. In DNA, the CDR3 is TGTGCCATCAGTGAGTCGGGGGGGCCCGGGGAGCTGTTTTTT. Protein: CAISESGGPGELFF.

V is TRBV7-9 and J is TRBJ1-1; unclear D gene. The CDR3 extends over 15 amino acids. In germline, CDR1 is SEHNR, CDR2 FQNEAQ (reference sequence). Trimming stripped 0 bases from V and 2 bases from J, with 10 bases between. The CDR3 loop is CASSLANNLNTEAFF. The CDR3 DNA is TGTGCCAGCAGCTTAGCAAACAACCTTAACACTGAAGCTTTCTTT. Supplemented by reference TRBV7-9 and TRBJ1-1, the full variable domain reads DTGVSQNPRHKITKRGQNVTFRCDPISEHNRLYWYRQTLGQGPEFLTYFQNEAQLEKSRLLSDRFSAERPKGSFSTLEIQRTEQGDSAMYLCASSLANNLNTEAFFGQGTRLTVV.